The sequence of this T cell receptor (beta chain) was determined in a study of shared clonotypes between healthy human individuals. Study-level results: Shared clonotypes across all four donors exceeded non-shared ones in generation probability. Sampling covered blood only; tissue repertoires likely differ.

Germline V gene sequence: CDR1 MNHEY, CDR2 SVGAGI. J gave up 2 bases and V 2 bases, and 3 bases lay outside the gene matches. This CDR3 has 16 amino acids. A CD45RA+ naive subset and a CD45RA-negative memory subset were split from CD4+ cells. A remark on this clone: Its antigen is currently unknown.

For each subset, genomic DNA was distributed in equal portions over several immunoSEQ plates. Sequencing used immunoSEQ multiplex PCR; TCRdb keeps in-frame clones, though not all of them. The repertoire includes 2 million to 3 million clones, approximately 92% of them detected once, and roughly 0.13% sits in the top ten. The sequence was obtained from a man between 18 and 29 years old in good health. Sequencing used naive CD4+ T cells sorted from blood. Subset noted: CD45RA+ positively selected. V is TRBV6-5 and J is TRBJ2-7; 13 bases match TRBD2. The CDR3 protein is CASSYATSGRAYEQYF. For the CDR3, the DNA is TGTGCCAGCAGTTACGCTACTAGCGGGAGGGCCTACGAGCAGTACTTC.